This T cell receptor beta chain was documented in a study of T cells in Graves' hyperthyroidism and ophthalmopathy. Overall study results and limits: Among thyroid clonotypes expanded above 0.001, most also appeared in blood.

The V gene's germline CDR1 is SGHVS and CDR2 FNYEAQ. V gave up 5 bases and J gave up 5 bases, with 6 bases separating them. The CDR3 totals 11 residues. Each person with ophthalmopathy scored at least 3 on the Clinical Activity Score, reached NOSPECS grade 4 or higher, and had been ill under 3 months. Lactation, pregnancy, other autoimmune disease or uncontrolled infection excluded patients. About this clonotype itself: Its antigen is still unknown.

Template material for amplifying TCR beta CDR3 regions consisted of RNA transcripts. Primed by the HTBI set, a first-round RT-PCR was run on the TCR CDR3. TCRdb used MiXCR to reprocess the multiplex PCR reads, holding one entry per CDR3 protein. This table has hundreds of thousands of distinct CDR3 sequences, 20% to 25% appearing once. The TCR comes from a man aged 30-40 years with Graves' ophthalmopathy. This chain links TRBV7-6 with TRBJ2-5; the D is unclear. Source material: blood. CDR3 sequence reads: CASSHTETQYF. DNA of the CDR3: TGTGCCAGCAGCCACACCGAGACCCAGTACTTC.